This TCR beta chain is drawn from a study of blood T cells in healthy people across ages. V was clipped by 8 bases and J by 6 bases, with 20 bases between them. The CDR3 is 14 amino acids. Germline assignment: CDR1 MNHEY and CDR2 SMNVEV (reference sequence). Primed by a sample-barcoded 5' primer and a J-beta primer mix, a second PCR proceeded for about 7 to 12 cycles. MiXCR, applied by TCRdb to the 5' RACE reads, yields one record per CDR3 protein. The sample includes 500,000 to 650,000 distinct CDR3 sequences, roughly a quarter of them seen just once. This sample also belongs to another study, concerning T cells of mothers and their children. That report adds: The extracted RNA was employed in its entirety for cDNA synthesis, at roughly 1.4 ug per 15 ul.

This TCR was recovered from a boy between 2 and 10 years old in good health. The chain links TRBV27 to TRBJ2-7; D might be TRBD1 (5 bases). Sample: blood. In DNA form, the CDR3 reads TGTGCCAGCGTTTACAGGCCTGGGATCGGCGAGCAGTACTTC. It specifies CASVYRPGIGEQYF.